Presented here are 9 T cell receptor beta chains from one specimen sequenced in a study of CD8+ T cells in alopecia areata. As to treatment: oral pan-JAK inhibitor, 5-10 mg twice daily. Those with alopecia areata gave lesional scalp punch biopsies and peripheral blood. RNA was isolated and reverse transcribed to cDNA, the sequencing template. Clones were sequenced by immunoSEQ multiplex PCR, and TCRdb holds only the in-frame ones, with some missing. The sample has about 3,800 clones, about 68% seen once. The sample here was skin, taken at week 24, from a patient treated with tofacitinib. The receptors were sampled from a human donor with alopecia areata.

J is TRBJ2-3 and V is TRBV2; perhaps TRBD2 as D (6 bases). Germline CDR1 is SNHLY and CDR2 is FYNNEI. V lost 6 bases to trimming and J lost 2 bases, with 12 bases between them. The CDR3 totals 14 residues. CDR3 sequence reads: CASRIREATDTQYF. CDR3 in DNA: TGTGCCAGCAGGATCAGGGAGGCCACAGATACGCAGTATTTT.

The chain uses TRBV4-3 and TRBJ2-5; D is possibly TRBD1 (6 bases). Trimming shortened V by 0 bases and J by 5 bases, and 10 bases separated the two germline ends. Germline CDR1 reads LGHNA; CDR2 reads YSLEER. This CDR3 is built from 14 residues. The CDR3 coding sequence is TGCGCCAGCAGCCAAGAATGGACAGATGAGACCCAGTACTTC. Translation: CASSQEWTDETQYF.

The chain combines TRBV6-1 with TRBJ1-2; 7 positions agree with TRBD1. With V trimmed by 10 bases and J by 8 bases, 13 bases remained unmatched. Germline V gives CDR1 MNHNS, CDR2 SASEGT. CDR3 size: 13 residues. The chain's CDR3 is CAITLQGREGYTF. In nucleotides, the CDR3 is TGTGCCATCACCCTACAGGGGCGGGAGGGCTACACCTTC.

This clone was recorded once. The chain recombines TRBV29-1 with TRBJ2-1, with 9 bases that match TRBD2. CDR1 is SQVTM, CDR2 ANQGSEA, per germline. The CDR3 totals 15 residues. V lost 2 bases, J lost 2 bases, and 4 bases stayed unmatched. The CDR3 coding sequence is TGCAGCGTTGAATTTAGCGGGGGCCCCTACAATGAGCAGTTCTTC. It is translated as CSVEFSGGPYNEQFF.

The J gene is TRBJ1-1, the V gene TRBV20-1; D gene unclear. V was cut by 6 bases and J by 6 bases, with 11 bases left in between. Per germline, CDR1 DFQATT and CDR2 SNEGSKA (reference sequence). CDR3 size: 11 residues. Here the CDR3 DNA reads TGCAGTGCCCGGCGGGTAGCTGAAGCTTTCTTT. Protein sequence: CSARRVAEAFF.

This clone has just a few counts. V is TRBV5-1 and J is TRBJ2-2; 12 nucleotides align to TRBD2. V was pared by 4 bases and J by 6 bases, with 4 bases of the junction left unmatched. The CDR3 contains 15 residues. Germline V gene sequence: CDR1 SGHRS, CDR2 YFSETQ. CDR3 region: CASSPGLAGSGELFF. The CDR3 coding sequence is TGCGCCAGCAGCCCGGGACTAGCGGGTTCCGGGGAGCTGTTTTTT.

The CDR3 protein is CASSLYRTSGTQYF. For the CDR3, the DNA is TGTGCCAGCAGTTTATATCGGACGAGCGGGACCCAGTACTTC. The V call is TRBV28, the J call TRBJ2-5, with D tentatively TRBD2 (5 bases). Deletions cut 1 base from V and 7 bases from J, with 13 bases between. CDR1 is MDHEN, CDR2 SYDVKM, per germline. This CDR3 is 14 amino acids long.

V is TRBV5-1 and J is TRBJ1-1; tentative D call: TRBD1 (5 bases). Per the germline V gene, CDR1 is SGHRS and CDR2 is YFSETQ. The CDR3 loop spans 15 amino acids. V lost 4 bases, J lost 0 bases, and 13 bases lay in between. The CDR3 protein is CASSGGRSMNTEAFF. CDR3 DNA: TGCGCCAGCAGCGGGGGACGGAGCATGAACACTGAAGCTTTCTTT. Complete variable domain (other parts from reference TRBV5-1 and TRBJ1-1): KAGVTQTPRYLIKTRGQQVTLSCSPISGHRSVSWYQQTPGQGLQFLFEYFSETQRNKGNFPGRFSGRQFSNSRSEMNVSTLELGDSALYLCASSGGRSMNTEAFFGQGTRLTVV.

This clone was counted between two and nine times. The chain uses TRBV7-8 and TRBJ2-7; D not resolved. Deletions cut 5 bases from V and 6 bases from J, with 14 bases between. CDR3 length: 13 residues. The germline V gene encodes CDR1 SGHVS and CDR2 FQNEAQ. CDR3 region: CASSPDPYGEQYF. CDR3 in DNA: TGTGCCAGCAGCCCTGACCCCTATGGCGAGCAGTACTTC.